This note documents a single TCR beta chain sequence. Its specificity is not known. In the PCR, 60 Vbeta and 13 Jbeta primers were used. Libraries were prepared by immunoSEQ multiplex PCR; TCRdb keeps only in-frame clonotypes and omits some of them. The table records some 270,000 clones, around nine tenths of them present only once. Unrecorded immune exposure was likely among donors, who were nominally healthy when sampled. The sample originates from a study of cytomegalovirus exposure and HLA in healthy donors. Study outcomes and limitations: V- and J-gene trimming of TCR beta was linked (in a later analysis) to a missense DCLRE1C variant. Through in vitro validation, three CMV-associated chains were shown to be specific for CMV antigens.

The source material was PBMCs. This TCR came from a girl aged 2-10 years in good health and CMV-seronegative.

For the CDR3, the DNA is TGTGCCAGCAGCTCAGGGACAGGCTATAATTCACCCCTCCACTTT. Protein: CASSSGTGYNSPLHF. The chain couples TRBV7-2 to TRBJ1-6; 8 bases match TRBD1. The CDR3 length is 15 residues. Unmatched junction bases numbered 2, after V lost 4 bases and J lost 3 bases. From germline, CDR1 is SGHTA and CDR2 FQGNSA.